The 3 T cell receptor beta chains presented below share a single source sample, sequenced in a study of shared clonotypes between healthy human individuals. Measured with immunoSEQ multiplex PCR; TCRdb has only the in-frame clones, and not every one. Seen here are roughly 700,000 clones, 74% observed once, and the top ten hold less than 2%. Sequenced input: memory CD4+ T cells sorted from blood. Subset reported: CD45RA-negative fraction. All receptors come from a woman aged 25 to 39 in good health.

The chain employs TRBV29-1 and TRBJ2-3; TRBD2 matches 10 bases. After removal of 7 bases from V and 3 bases from J, the junction contained 7 bases not matched to a gene. Per the germline V gene, CDR1 is SQVTM and CDR2 is ANQGSEA. The CDR3 spans 14 residues. This chain's CDR3 is CSAHSTSGTDTQYF. As DNA, the CDR3 is TGCAGCGCACACTCGACTAGCGGGACAGATACGCAGTATTTT.

J is TRBJ2-5 and V is TRBV19; D is perhaps TRBD2 (5 bases). Looked up from germline, CDR1 is LNHDA and CDR2 is SQIVND (reference sequence). The V gene lost 4 bases and the J gene lost 0 bases, with 15 bases spanning the gap. CDR3 length: 16 residues. The CDR3 DNA sequence: TGTGCCAGTAGTACCTGGATGGGAGCGAACCAAGAGACCCAGTACTTC. Protein product: CASSTWMGANQETQYF.

The chain combines TRBV2 with TRBJ1-5, with TRBD1 as a possible D gene (6 bases). V shed 2 bases and J shed 7 bases, with 12 bases lying between them. This CDR3 region has 14 residues. CDR1 is SNHLY and CDR2 is FYNNEI in the germline V gene. The CDR3 sequence: CASSESGEGQPQHF. The CDR3 DNA reads as TGTGCCAGCAGTGAATCAGGGGAAGGCCAGCCCCAGCATTTT.